This TCR beta chain is from a study of blood T cell repertoires in COVID-19. Across the study: The United States, Italy and Spain provided the acute and convalescent COVID-19 samples.

V lost 5 bases to trimming and J lost 2 bases; unmatched junction nucleotides: 3. CDR1 is SGHTA, CDR2 FQGTGA, per germline. CDR3 length equals 14 residues. This clone showed up just once. The method was immunoSEQ multiplex PCR; TCRdb's version includes in-frame clones alone and lacks a portion of them. The data show just under 60,000 clones, with almost 80% seen just once and roughly 13% held by the top ten. The TCR was taken from a man older than 75 with acute or convalescent COVID-19. This chain uses TRBV7-3 with TRBJ2-1; 7 nucleotides line up with TRBD1. The source material was peripheral blood. The CDR3 region is CASSAGTAYNEQFF. Here the CDR3 DNA reads TGTGCCAGCAGCGCCGGGACAGCCTACAATGAGCAGTTCTTC.